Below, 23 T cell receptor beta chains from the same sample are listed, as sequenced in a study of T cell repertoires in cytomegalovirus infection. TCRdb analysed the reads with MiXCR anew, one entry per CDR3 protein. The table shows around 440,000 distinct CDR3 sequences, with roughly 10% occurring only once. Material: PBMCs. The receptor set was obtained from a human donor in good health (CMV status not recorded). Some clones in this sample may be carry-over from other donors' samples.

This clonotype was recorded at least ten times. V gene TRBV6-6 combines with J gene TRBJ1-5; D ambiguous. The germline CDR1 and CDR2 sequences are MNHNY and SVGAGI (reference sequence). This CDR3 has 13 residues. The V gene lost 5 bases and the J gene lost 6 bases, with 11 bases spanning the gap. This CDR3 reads CASSDTARQPQHF. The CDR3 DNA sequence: TGTGCCAGCAGTGACACGGCACGTCAGCCCCAGCATTTT.

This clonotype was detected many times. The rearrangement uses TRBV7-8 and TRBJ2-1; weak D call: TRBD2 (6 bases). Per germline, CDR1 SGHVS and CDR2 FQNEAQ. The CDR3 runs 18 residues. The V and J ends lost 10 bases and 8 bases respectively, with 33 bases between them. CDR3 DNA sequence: TGTGCCACCCGGAGGGGAAGATTGACTCGACCCTCTCTGCATGAGCAGTTCTTC. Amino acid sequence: CATRRGRLTRPSLHEQFF.

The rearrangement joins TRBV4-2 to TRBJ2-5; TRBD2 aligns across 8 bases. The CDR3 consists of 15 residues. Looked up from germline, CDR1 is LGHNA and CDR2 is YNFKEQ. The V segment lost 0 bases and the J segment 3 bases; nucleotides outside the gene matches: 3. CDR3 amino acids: CASSQEGAGEETQYF. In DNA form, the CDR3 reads TGTGCCAGCAGCCAAGAAGGAGCGGGAGAAGAGACCCAGTACTTC.

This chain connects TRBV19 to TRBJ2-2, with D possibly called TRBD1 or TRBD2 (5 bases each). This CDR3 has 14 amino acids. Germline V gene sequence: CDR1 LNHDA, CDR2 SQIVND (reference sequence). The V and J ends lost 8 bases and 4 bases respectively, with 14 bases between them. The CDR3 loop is CASSQGVGTGELFF. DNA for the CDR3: TGTGCCAGTTCCCAGGGAGTGGGCACCGGGGAGCTGTTTTTT. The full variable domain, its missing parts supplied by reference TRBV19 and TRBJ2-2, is DGGITQSPKYLFRKEGQNVTLSCEQNLNHDAMYWYRQDPGQGLRLIYYSQIVNDFQKGDIAEGYSVSREKKESFPLTVTSAQKNPTAFYLCASSQGVGTGELFFGEGSRLTVL.

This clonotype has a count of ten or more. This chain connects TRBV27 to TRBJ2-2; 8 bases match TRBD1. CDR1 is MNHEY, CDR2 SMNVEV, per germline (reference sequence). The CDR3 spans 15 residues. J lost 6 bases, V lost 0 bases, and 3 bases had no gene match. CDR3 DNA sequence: TGTGCCAGCAGTTTATCGGGACAGGTATCCGGGGAGCTGTTTTTT. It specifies CASSLSGQVSGELFF.

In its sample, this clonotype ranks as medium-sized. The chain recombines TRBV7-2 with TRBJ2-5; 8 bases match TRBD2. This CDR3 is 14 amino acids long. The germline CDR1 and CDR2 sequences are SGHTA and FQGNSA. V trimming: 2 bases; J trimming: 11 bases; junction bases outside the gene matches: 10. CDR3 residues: CASSLNPGTGGQYF. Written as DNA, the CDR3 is TGTGCCAGCAGCTTAAACCCCGGTACGGGAGGGCAGTACTTC. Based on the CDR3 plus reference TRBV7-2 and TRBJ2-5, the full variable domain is GAGVSQSPSNKVTEKGKDVELRCDPISGHTALYWYRQSLGQGLEFLIYFQGNSAPDKSGLPSDRFSAERTGGSVSTLTIQRTQQEDSAVYLCASSLNPGTGGQYFGPGTRLLVL.

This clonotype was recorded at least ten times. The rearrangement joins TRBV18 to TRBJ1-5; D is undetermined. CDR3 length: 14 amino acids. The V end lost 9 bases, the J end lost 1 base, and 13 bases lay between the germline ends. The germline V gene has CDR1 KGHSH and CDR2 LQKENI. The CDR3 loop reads CASSTGGSNQPQHF. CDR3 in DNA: TGTGCCAGTTCCACGGGAGGGAGCAATCAGCCCCAGCATTTT.

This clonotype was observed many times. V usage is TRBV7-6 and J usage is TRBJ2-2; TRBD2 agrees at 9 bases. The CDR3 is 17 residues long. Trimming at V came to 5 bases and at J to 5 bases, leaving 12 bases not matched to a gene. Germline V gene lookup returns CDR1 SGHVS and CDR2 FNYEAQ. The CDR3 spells CASSPPKREVGTGELFF. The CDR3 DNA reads TGTGCCAGCAGCCCCCCGAAGCGGGAGGTTGGAACCGGGGAGCTGTTTTTT.

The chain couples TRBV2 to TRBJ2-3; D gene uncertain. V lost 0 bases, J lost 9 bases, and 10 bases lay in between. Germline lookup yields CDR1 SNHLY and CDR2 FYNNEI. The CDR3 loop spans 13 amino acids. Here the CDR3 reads CASSEANRATQYF. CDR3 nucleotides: TGTGCCAGCAGTGAAGCGAATCGCGCGACGCAGTATTTT.

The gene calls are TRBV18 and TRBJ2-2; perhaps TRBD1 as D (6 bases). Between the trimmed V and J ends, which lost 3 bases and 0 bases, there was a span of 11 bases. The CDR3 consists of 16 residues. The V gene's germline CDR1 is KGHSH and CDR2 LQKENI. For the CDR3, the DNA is TGTGCCAGCTCACCCACAGGGCTCGCGAACACCGGGGAGCTGTTTTTT. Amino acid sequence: CASSPTGLANTGELFF.

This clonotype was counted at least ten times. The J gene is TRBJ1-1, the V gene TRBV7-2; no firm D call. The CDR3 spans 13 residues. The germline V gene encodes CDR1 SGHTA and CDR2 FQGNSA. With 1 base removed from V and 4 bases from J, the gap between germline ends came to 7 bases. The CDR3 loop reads CASSLGWGTEAFF. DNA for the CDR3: TGTGCCAGCAGCTTAGGGTGGGGCACTGAAGCTTTCTTT.

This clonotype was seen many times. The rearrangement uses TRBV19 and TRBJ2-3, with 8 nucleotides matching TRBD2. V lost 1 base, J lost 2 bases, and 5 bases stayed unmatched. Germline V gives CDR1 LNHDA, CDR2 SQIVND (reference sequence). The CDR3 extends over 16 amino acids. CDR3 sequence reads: CASSIGSGGITDTQYF. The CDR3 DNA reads TGTGCCAGTAGTATAGGCAGCGGGGGAATCACAGATACGCAGTATTTT.

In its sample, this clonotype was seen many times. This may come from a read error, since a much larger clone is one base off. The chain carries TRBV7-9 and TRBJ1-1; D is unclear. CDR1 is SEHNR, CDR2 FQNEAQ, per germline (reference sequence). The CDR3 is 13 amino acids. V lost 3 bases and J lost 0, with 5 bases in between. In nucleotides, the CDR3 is TGTGCCAGCAGCTTTTGGATGAACACTGAAGCTTTCTTT. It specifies CASSFWMNTEAFF.

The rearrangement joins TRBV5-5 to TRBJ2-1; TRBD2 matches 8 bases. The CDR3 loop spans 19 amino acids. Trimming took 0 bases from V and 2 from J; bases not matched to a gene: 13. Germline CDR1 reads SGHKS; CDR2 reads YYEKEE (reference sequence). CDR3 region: CASSLAILGTRSPYNEQFF. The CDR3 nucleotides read TGTGCCAGCAGCTTGGCTATCTTAGGGACTAGGAGTCCCTACAATGAGCAGTTCTTC. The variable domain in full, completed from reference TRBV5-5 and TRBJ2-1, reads DAGVTQSPTHLIKTRGQQVTLRCSPISGHKSVSWYQQVLGQGPQFIFQYYEKEERGRGNFPDRFSARQFPNYSSELNVNALLLGDSALYLCASSLAILGTRSPYNEQFFGPGTRLTVL.

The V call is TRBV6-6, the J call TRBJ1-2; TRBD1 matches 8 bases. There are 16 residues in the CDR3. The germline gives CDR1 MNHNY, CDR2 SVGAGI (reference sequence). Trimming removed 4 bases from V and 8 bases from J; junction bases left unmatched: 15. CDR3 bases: TGTGCCAGCAGTTTCCCGGGACAGGCGTCCCCGAAGGGCTACACCTTC. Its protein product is CASSFPGQASPKGYTF.

For the CDR3, the DNA is TGTGCCAGCAGCTCCCCCGGACAGGGGTACTACAATGAGCAGTTCTTC. Residues: CASSSPGQGYYNEQFF. This rearrangement joins TRBV6-1 to TRBJ2-1, with TRBD1 identical over 9 bases. The V gene end was trimmed by 6 bases and the J gene end by 3 bases; junction bases not matched to a gene: 9. The CDR3 has 16 amino acids. CDR1 MNHNS and CDR2 SASEGT come from the germline V gene.

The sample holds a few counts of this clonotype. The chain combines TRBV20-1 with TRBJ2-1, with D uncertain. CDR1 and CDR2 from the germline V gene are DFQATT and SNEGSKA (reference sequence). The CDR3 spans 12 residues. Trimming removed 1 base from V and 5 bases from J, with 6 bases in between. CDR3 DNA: TGCAGTGCTAGAGTAGTGGACAATGAGCAGTTCTTC. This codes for CSARVVDNEQFF.

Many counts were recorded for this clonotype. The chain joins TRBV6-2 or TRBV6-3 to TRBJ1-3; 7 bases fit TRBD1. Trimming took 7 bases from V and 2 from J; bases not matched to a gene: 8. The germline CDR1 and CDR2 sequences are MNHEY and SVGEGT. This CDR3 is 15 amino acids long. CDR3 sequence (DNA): TGTGCCAGCAATCTACAGGGGAACCCTGGAAACACCATATATTTT. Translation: CASNLQGNPGNTIYF.

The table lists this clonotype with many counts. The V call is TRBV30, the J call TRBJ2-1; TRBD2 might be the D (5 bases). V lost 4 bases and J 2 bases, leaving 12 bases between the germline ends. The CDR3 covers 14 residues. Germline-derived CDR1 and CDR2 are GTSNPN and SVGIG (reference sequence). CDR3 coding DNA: TGTGCCTGGAAGGCGGGTAGTACCTACAATGAGCAGTTCTTC. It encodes CAWKAGSTYNEQFF.

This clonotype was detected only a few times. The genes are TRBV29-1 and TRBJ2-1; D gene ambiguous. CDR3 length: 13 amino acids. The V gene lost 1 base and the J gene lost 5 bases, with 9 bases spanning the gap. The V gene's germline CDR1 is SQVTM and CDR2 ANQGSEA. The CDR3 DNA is TGCAGCGTTGAAGCGGCTACCAACAATGAGCAGTTCTTC. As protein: CSVEAATNNEQFF.

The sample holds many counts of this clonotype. CDR3 nucleotides: TGTGCCAGCAGCCCGGCCGGGACCGACTACGAGCAGTACTTC. This translates into CASSPAGTDYEQYF. The chain carries TRBV3-1 and TRBJ2-7, with D perhaps given as TRBD1 or TRBD2 (5 bases each). V shed 4 bases and J shed 3 bases, with 13 bases lying between them. Germline V gene lookup returns CDR1 LGHDT and CDR2 YNNKEL (reference sequence). This CDR3 comprises 14 residues.

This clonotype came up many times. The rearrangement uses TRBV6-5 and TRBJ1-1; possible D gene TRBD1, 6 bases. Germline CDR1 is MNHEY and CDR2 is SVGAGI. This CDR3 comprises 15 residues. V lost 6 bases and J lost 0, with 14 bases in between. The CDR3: CASRTGRGLNTEAFF. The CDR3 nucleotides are TGTGCCAGCAGGACAGGACGGGGGTTGAACACTGAAGCTTTCTTT.

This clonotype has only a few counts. CDR3 coding DNA: TGTGCCAGCAGTTGGAACCGACAGGGGCCCTACGAGCAGTACTTC. Its translation: CASSWNRQGPYEQYF. This rearrangement joins TRBV7-6 to TRBJ2-7; 8 bases are a match to TRBD1. Germline lookup yields CDR1 SGHVS and CDR2 FNYEAQ. The CDR3 loop spans 15 amino acids. With V trimmed by 6 bases and J by 2 bases, 9 bases remained unmatched.